The 10 T cell receptor beta chains below all came from one sample that was sequenced in a study of OX40 agonist ivuxolimab in advanced cancers. Repertoires were generated with immunoSEQ multiplex PCR, while TCRdb's copy carries only in-frame clones and drops some. This sample carries roughly 71,000 clones, roughly nine tenths of them seen once, and the ten largest clones take about 14%. This specimen was CD4+ or CD8+ T cells sorted from blood, taken in a trial of the OX40 agonist ivuxolimab. The receptors stem from an adult with an advanced solid tumor such as melanoma, head and neck, liver or kidney cancer.

The rearrangement links TRBV28 to TRBJ2-1; 7 bases are a match to TRBD2. V was clipped by 5 bases and J by 0 bases; unmatched bases: 7. There are 16 residues in the CDR3. Germline values: CDR1 MDHEN, CDR2 SYDVKM. This CDR3 is CASSPLARYSYNEQFF. CDR3 DNA: TGTGCCAGCAGTCCACTAGCGAGATACTCCTACAATGAGCAGTTCTTC.

V and J are TRBV4-3 and TRBJ2-3, with D maybe TRBD2 (5 bases). Germline-derived CDR1 and CDR2 are LGHNA and YSLEER. The CDR3 sequence is 15 residues long. V was clipped by 4 bases and J by 4 bases, with 15 bases between them. The CDR3 DNA sequence: TGCGCCAGCAGCCTCAGTGACGGGGTGGCAGATACGCAGTATTTT. The encoded protein is CASSLSDGVADTQYF.

In its sample, this clone was seen once. The chain has TRBV7-9 and TRBJ2-7; unclear D gene. Trimming shortened V by 1 base and J by 6 bases, and 10 bases separated the two germline ends. CDR3 length: 13 residues. CDR1 SEHNR and CDR2 FQNEAQ come from the germline V gene (reference sequence). In DNA form, the CDR3 reads TGTGCCAGCAGCTTAGAGACCGCGTCCGAGCAGTACTTC. Translating it yields CASSLETASEQYF.

The V gene is TRBV27, the J gene TRBJ2-1; 14 bases line up with TRBD2. Germline V lookup: CDR1 MNHEY, CDR2 SMNVEV (reference sequence). Trimming took 8 bases from V and 8 from J; bases not matched to a gene: 8. There are 15 residues in the CDR3. The CDR3 nucleotides are TGTGCCAGCGGCACCGGGACTAGCGGGGGCGATGAGCAGTTCTTC. Translating it yields CASGTGTSGGDEQFF.

The gene calls are TRBV28 and TRBJ2-7; D is unclear. Germline CDR1 is MDHEN and CDR2 is SYDVKM. There are 12 residues in the CDR3. The V and J ends lost 2 bases and 2 bases respectively, with 4 bases between them. The CDR3 region has the DNA TGTGCCAGCAGTTTAGGTGCCTACGAGCAGTACTTC. This translates into CASSLGAYEQYF.

The V and J genes are TRBV4-1 and TRBJ1-3; D gene unclear. Trimming pared 5 bases from V and 2 bases from J, leaving 16 bases between. Germline-derived CDR1 and CDR2 are MGHRA and YSYEKL. The CDR3 covers 16 residues. CDR3 bases: TGCGCCAGCAGCTCTCGTGAGCCCTTAGCTGGAAACACCATATATTTT. It translates to CASSSREPLAGNTIYF.

This chain connects TRBV30 to TRBJ2-2, with D perhaps given as TRBD1 or TRBD2 (6 bases each). Deletions cut 0 bases from V and 6 bases from J, with 11 bases between. Germline V gene sequence: CDR1 GTSNPN, CDR2 SVGIG (reference sequence). This CDR3 contains 14 residues. The CDR3 sequence is CAWSVGGSAGELFF. The CDR3 nucleotides read TGTGCCTGGAGTGTCGGGGGCTCTGCCGGGGAGCTGTTTTTT.

This clone was observed a single time. The chain carries TRBV5-6 and TRBJ2-7; 10 positions match TRBD1. Germline V gene data show CDR1 as SGHDT and CDR2 as YYEEEE. V shed 3 bases, J shed 3 bases, and the junction held 6 bases outside the gene matches. The CDR3 totals 15 residues. The CDR3 DNA follows: TGTGCCAGCAGCTGGGGACAGGGGTCACACTACGAGCAGTACTTC. Amino acids: CASSWGQGSHYEQYF.

V is TRBV5-8 and J is TRBJ1-2, with 8 bases identical to TRBD1. Germline V gene lookup returns CDR1 SGHTS and CDR2 YDEGEE. Trimming took 4 bases from V and 8 from J; bases not matched to a gene: 7. The CDR3 runs to 13 residues. CDR3 sequence (DNA): TGTGCCAGCAGCGTTGGACAGGGCGACGGCTACACCTTC. Translation: CASSVGQGDGYTF.

This chain links TRBV6-6 with TRBJ2-7; D call uncertain. This CDR3 is built from 14 residues. Germline assignment: CDR1 MNHNY and CDR2 SVGAGI (reference sequence). V was shortened by 0 bases and J by 2 bases, with 8 bases between the two germline ends. CDR3 sequence: CASSYSERTYEQYF. DNA for the CDR3: TGTGCCAGCAGTTACTCGGAAAGGACCTACGAGCAGTACTTC.